This T cell receptor beta chain was observed in a study of CD4+ T cells in melanoma. Overall study results and limits: Diverse differentiation states were reported for melanoma neoantigen-specific CD4+ T cells. A reported correlation linked neoantigen-specific CD4+ T cells to CD8+, macrophage and B cell function.

Turning to this clone: Its antigen is currently unknown.

Between the trimmed V and J ends, which lost 4 bases and 5 bases, there was a span of 14 bases. The CDR3 contains 14 residues. Germline V gene sequence: CDR1 SGHRS, CDR2 YFSETQ. TCRdb's copy holds only in-frame clones and misses some; the assay was immunoSEQ multiplex PCR. Counted here are over 100,000 clones, around 92% occurring once; the ten biggest clones make up roughly 3.3%. This TCR was recovered from a human donor with melanoma. Sequenced: peripheral blood. The chain has TRBV5-1 and TRBJ2-3; tentative D call: TRBD2 (5 bases). The CDR3 is CASSINSGEDTQYF. Written as DNA, the CDR3 is TGCGCCAGCAGCATAAATTCCGGGGAAGATACGCAGTATTTT. The full variable domain, with the rest looked up from reference TRBV5-1 and TRBJ2-3, is KAGVTQTPRYLIKTRGQQVTLSCSPISGHRSVSWYQQTPGQGLQFLFEYFSETQRNKGNFPGRFSGRQFSNSRSEMNVSTLELGDSALYLCASSINSGEDTQYFGPGTRLTVL.